These T cell receptor beta chains were read from a single sample in a study of blood T cell repertoires in COVID-19. Assay: immunoSEQ multiplex PCR; the TCRdb copy retains only in-frame clones and omits some. Of about 57,000 clones listed, roughly 82% are singletons. The sequencing input was peripheral blood. These receptors were taken from a woman aged 60-70 years with acute or convalescent COVID-19. Both conserved end residues are part of each CDR3. The D gene is left open where the match is weak. For some rows the clone size is stated as once, few or many, or as a class when expanded; others skip it.

j_call clone_size d_call v_call cdr3_nt cdr3_aa
TRBJ2-1 few TRBD1 TRBV9 TGTGCCAGCAGCGTAGGTGACAGGGTCAATGAGCAGTTCTTC CASSVGDRVNEQFF
TRBJ2-7 NA NA TRBV11-3 TGTGCCAGCAGCTTAGGAGCCAACAGGGACGAGCAGTACTTC CASSLGANRDEQYF
TRBJ1-5 NA NA TRBV6-5 TGTGCCACTGACCCGGGGGGTCGCAATCAGCCCCAGCATTTT CATDPGGRNQPQHF
TRBJ1-3 NA NA TRBV7-8 TGTGCCAGCATGCTTTATAGGAGCGGAAACACCATATATTTT CASMLYRSGNTIYF
TRBJ2-2 NA NA TRBV7-9 TGTGCCAGCATCCAAGGGGGGAACACCGGGGAGCTGTTTTTT CASIQGGNTGELFF
TRBJ1-1 NA NA TRBV24-1 TGTGCCACCAGTAAAGGGGTGAACACTGAAGCTTTCTTT CATSKGVNTEAFF
TRBJ2-3 NA TRBD1 TRBV9 TGTGCCAGCAGCGTCACAGGACAGGTCACAGATACGCAGTATTTT CASSVTGQVTDTQYF
TRBJ2-1 NA NA TRBV19 TGTGCCAGTAGGCCTCGGGGTCTCCACAATGAGCAGTTCTTC CASRPRGLHNEQFF
TRBJ2-2 NA TRBD2 TRBV11-3 TGTGCCAGCAGCCCTCTAGCGGGGGGCACCGGGGAGCTGTTTTTT CASSPLAGGTGELFF
TRBJ2-2 many TRBD2 TRBV3-1/TRBV3-2 TGTGCCAGCAGCCCCCAGCGGGGGGCGAACACCGGGGAGCTGTTTTTT CASSPQRGANTGELFF
TRBJ1-2 NA TRBD1 TRBV6-4 TGTGCCAGCAGCCCGGGACAGGGTAACTATGGCTACACCTTC CASSPGQGNYGYTF